A single sample is the source of the 13 T cell receptor beta chains below, sequenced in a study of cytotoxic CD8 clonotypes in ibrutinib-treated CLL. The table came from immunoSEQ multiplex PCR; TCRdb's copy has only in-frame clones and leaves some out. The repertoire holds fewer than 200,000 clones, about 80% seen once, with about 4.3% in the top ten. The specimen comprised PBMCs, sampled after 24 months of ibrutinib treatment. These receptors were obtained from a human donor with chronic lymphocytic leukemia.

This clone was recorded only once. This sequence joins TRBV28 and TRBJ2-6; no clear D gene. Trimming stripped 8 bases from V and 0 bases from J, with 8 bases between. Per the germline V gene, CDR1 is MDHEN and CDR2 is SYDVKM. The CDR3 is 14 amino acids. The CDR3 nucleotides read TGTGCCAGCGGGGTGGCCTCTGGGGCCAACGTCCTGACTTTC. It is translated as CASGVASGANVLTF.

The genes are TRBV28 and TRBJ2-7; either TRBD1 or TRBD2 may fit D (5 bases each). Germline-derived CDR1 and CDR2 are MDHEN and SYDVKM. The CDR3 totals 15 residues. V dropped 1 base and J dropped 8 bases, with 18 bases sitting between them. CDR3 residues: CASSLSAGKLVKQYF. As DNA, the CDR3 is TGTGCCAGCAGTTTATCGGCAGGGAAACTAGTCAAGCAGTACTTC. The full variable domain, with the rest looked up from reference TRBV28 and TRBJ2-7, is DVKVTQSSRYLVKRTGEKVFLECVQDMDHENMFWYRQDPGLGLRLIYFSYDVKMKEKGDIPEGYSVSREKKERFSLILESASTNQTSMYLCASSLSAGKLVKQYFGPGTRLTVT.

The chain uses TRBV19 and TRBJ1-2; 8 nucleotides line up with TRBD1. The germline CDR1 and CDR2 sequences are LNHDA and SQIVND (reference sequence). CDR3 size: 15 residues. V lost 7 bases and J lost 4; bases outside the gene matches: 11. The CDR3 DNA reads TGTGCCAGTACCATCCCAGGGGGCAGTATCTATGGCTACACCTTC. Amino acids: CASTIPGGSIYGYTF.

V and J are TRBV28 and TRBJ1-2; the match to TRBD1 covers 7 bases. The CDR3 loop spans 13 amino acids. V trimming: 6 bases; J trimming: 4 bases; junction bases outside the gene matches: 5. Per germline, CDR1 MDHEN and CDR2 SYDVKM. CDR3 residues: CASRTGRIYGYTF. The CDR3 bases are TGTGCCAGCAGGACAGGGCGGATCTATGGCTACACCTTC.

The CDR3 DNA reads TGCGCCAGCAGCCAAAGGACAGGGACAGTTAGGGCCAACGTCCTGACTTTC. Translating it yields CASSQRTGTVRANVLTF. V usage is TRBV4-3 and J usage is TRBJ2-6; TRBD1 matches at 8 bases. Unmatched junction bases numbered 8, after V lost 2 bases and J lost 5 bases. The CDR3 contains 17 residues. Germline values: CDR1 LGHNA, CDR2 YSLEER.

V gene TRBV7-2 combines with J gene TRBJ1-5, with no clear D. V was cut by 7 bases and J by 3 bases, with 7 bases left in between. Per germline, CDR1 SGHTA and CDR2 FQGNSA. This CDR3 spans 12 amino acids. CDR3 amino acids: CASTDPNQPQHF. The CDR3 DNA reads as TGTGCCAGCACGGACCCCAATCAGCCCCAGCATTTT.

This clone appeared once. The genes are TRBV4-1 and TRBJ2-1; no definite D call. The CDR3 has 15 amino acids. Germline CDR1 MGHRA, CDR2 YSYEKL. V lost 5 bases, J lost 0 bases, and 11 bases lay in between. CDR3 protein: CASSSGPDSYNEQFF. For the CDR3, the DNA is TGCGCCAGCAGCTCAGGCCCTGACTCCTACAATGAGCAGTTCTTC.

The V gene is TRBV30, the J gene TRBJ1-1; D unresolved. The CDR3 is 13 amino acids. V was cut by 0 bases and J by 5 bases, with 10 bases left in between. Germline assignment: CDR1 GTSNPN and CDR2 SVGIG (reference sequence). The CDR3: CAWSVLGGTEAFF. The CDR3 nucleotides are TGTGCCTGGAGTGTACTTGGAGGTACTGAAGCTTTCTTT.

V usage is TRBV2 and J usage is TRBJ2-3; D unclear. V shed 7 bases and J shed 5 bases, with 13 bases lying between them. Germline lookup yields CDR1 SNHLY and CDR2 FYNNEI. The CDR3 has 13 amino acids. The CDR3 nucleotides read TGTGCCAGCACCCCGTCGGGCGGAGATACGCAGTATTTT. This gives the protein CASTPSGGDTQYF. The entire variable domain, with the rest obtained from reference TRBV2 and TRBJ2-3, is as follows: EPEVTQTPSHQVTQMGQEVILRCVPISNHLYFYWYRQILGQKVEFLVSFYNNEISEKSEIFDDQFSVERPDGSNFTLKIRSTKLEDSAMYFCASTPSGGDTQYFGPGTRLTVL.

The chain recombines TRBV5-4 with TRBJ2-2, with 13 positions matching TRBD2. The CDR3 has 19 amino acids. Germline V gene sequence: CDR1 SGHNT, CDR2 YYREEE (reference sequence). J was trimmed by 5 bases and V by 4 bases; bases with no gene match: 14. CDR3 region: CASSGGTSGIARITGELFF. The CDR3 coding sequence is TGTGCCAGCAGCGGAGGGACTAGCGGGATTGCGAGGATAACCGGGGAGCTGTTTTTT.

The rearrangement uses TRBV11-1 and TRBJ2-7; 8 bases map to TRBD2. CDR1 and CDR2 (germline): SGHAT, FQDESV (reference sequence). Trimming took 5 bases from V and 4 from J; bases not matched to a gene: 10. This CDR3 region has 15 residues. The chain's CDR3 is CASSQRAGGEYEQYF. CDR3 sequence (DNA): TGTGCCAGCAGCCAAAGGGCGGGGGGCGAGTACGAGCAGTACTTC.

This clone was recorded a few times. The rearrangement uses TRBV30 and TRBJ1-6; no definite D call. Germline-derived CDR1 and CDR2 are GTSNPN and SVGIG (reference sequence). V lost 2 bases, J lost 2 bases, and 13 bases lay in between. The CDR3 is made up of 16 amino acids. The CDR3 nucleotides are TGTGCCTGGAGTCCCCGGGGAGGCGCCTATAATTCACCCCTCCACTTT. This gives the protein CAWSPRGGAYNSPLHF.

In this sample, this clone turned up once. As DNA, the CDR3 is TGTGCCAGCAGTTTAGGACAGGGCCCCGGGGCCAACGTCCTGACTTTC. Its translation: CASSLGQGPGANVLTF. The V and J genes are TRBV27 and TRBJ2-6, with 8 bases matching TRBD1. This CDR3 has 16 residues. V gave up 2 bases and J gave up 4 bases; unmatched junction bases: 4. Germline V CDR1 and CDR2: MNHEY, SMNVEV (reference sequence).